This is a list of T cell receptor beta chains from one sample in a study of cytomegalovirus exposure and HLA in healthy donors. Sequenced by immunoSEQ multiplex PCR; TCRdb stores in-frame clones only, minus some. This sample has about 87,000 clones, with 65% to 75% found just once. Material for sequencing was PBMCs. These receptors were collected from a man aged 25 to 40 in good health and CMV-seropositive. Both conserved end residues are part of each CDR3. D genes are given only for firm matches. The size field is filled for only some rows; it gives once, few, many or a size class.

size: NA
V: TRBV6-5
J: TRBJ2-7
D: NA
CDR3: CASSRDGGLHYEQYF
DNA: TGTGCCAGCAGTCGCGACGGGGGGCTCCACTACGAGCAGTACTTC

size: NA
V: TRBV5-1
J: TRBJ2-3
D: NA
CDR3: CASSLAAGTSSTDTQYF
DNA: TGCGCCAGCAGCTTGGCCGCAGGCACGTCTAGCACAGATACGCAGTATTTT

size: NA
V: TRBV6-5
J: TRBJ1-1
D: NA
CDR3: CASSFYRVGDTEAFF
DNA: TGTGCCAGCAGTTTTTACAGGGTCGGGGACACTGAAGCTTTCTTT

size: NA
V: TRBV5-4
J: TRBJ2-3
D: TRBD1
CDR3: CASSSGQGRGTQYF
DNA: TGTGCCAGCAGCTCGGGACAGGGGCGTGGTACGCAGTATTTT

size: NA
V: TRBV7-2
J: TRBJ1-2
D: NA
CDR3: CASSSNVGANYGYTF
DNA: TGTGCCAGCAGCTCGAACGTGGGGGCGAACTATGGCTACACCTTC

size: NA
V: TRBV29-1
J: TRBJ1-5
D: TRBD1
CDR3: CSVATGTDQPQHF
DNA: TGCAGCGTCGCGACAGGGACCGATCAGCCCCAGCATTTT

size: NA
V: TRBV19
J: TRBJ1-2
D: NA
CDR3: CASSITGTGGYGYTF
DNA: TGTGCCAGTAGTATTACAGGGACCGGGGGGTATGGCTACACCTTC

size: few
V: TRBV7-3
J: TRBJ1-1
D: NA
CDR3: CASSSRQGSGTEAFF
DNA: TGTGCCAGCAGCTCGCGTCAGGGTTCGGGCACTGAAGCTTTCTTT

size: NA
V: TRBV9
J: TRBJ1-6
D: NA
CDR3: CASSVAPRAYSPLHF
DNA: TGTGCCAGCAGCGTAGCACCCAGGGCCTATTCACCCCTCCACTTT

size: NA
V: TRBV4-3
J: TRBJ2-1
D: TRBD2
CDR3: CASSPGTSGSSVNEQFF
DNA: TGCGCCAGCAGCCCCGGGACTAGCGGGAGTTCGGTCAATGAGCAGTTCTTC

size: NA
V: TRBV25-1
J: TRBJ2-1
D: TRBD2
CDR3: CASSASSGDYNEQFF
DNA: TGTGCCAGCAGTGCTTCTAGCGGGGATTACAATGAGCAGTTCTTC

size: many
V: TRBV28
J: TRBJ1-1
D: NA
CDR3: CASSFQRFDTEAFF
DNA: TGTGCCAGCAGTTTCCAGAGGTTCGACACTGAAGCTTTCTTT

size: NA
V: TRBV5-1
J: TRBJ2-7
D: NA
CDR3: CASSFGGTYEQYF
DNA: TGCGCCAGCAGCTTCGGAGGGACCTACGAGCAGTACTTC

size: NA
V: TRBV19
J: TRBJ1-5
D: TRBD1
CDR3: CASSMWTGSNQPQHF
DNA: TGTGCCAGTAGTATGTGGACAGGGAGTAATCAGCCCCAGCATTTT

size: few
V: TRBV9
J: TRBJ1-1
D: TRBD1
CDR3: CASSRGQGSNTEAFF
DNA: TGTGCCAGCTCGCGAGGACAGGGGTCGAACACTGAAGCTTTCTTT

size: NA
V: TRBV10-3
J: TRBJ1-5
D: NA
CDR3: CAISNNRVTDEGNQPQNF
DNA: TGTGCCATCAGTAATAACAGGGTAACGGATGAGGGCAATCAGCCCCAGAATTTT

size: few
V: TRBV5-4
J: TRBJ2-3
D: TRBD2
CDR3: CASSLIAGPTDTQYF
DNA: TGTGCCAGCAGCTTGATAGCGGGCCCCACAGATACGCAGTATTTT

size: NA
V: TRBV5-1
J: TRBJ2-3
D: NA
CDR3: CASGTGRMTDTQYF
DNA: TGCGCCAGCGGAACCGGGAGAATGACAGATACGCAGTATTTT

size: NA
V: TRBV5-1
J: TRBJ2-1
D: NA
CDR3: CASSPGHNGDYNEQFF
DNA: TGCGCCAGCAGCCCAGGACACAATGGGGACTACAATGAGCAGTTCTTC

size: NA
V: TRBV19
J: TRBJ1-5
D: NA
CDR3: CASSEQYSNQPQHF
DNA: TGTGCCAGTAGTGAACAGTATAGCAATCAGCCCCAGCATTTT

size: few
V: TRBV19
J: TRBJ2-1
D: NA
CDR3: CASAEHGGGKYNEQFF
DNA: TGTGCCAGTGCCGAACACGGCGGGGGCAAATACAATGAGCAGTTCTTC

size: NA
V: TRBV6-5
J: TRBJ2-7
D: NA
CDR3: CASSYATGSHEQYF
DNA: TGTGCCAGCAGTTACGCAACAGGGTCCCACGAGCAGTACTTC

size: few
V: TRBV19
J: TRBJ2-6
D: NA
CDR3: CASSLDSYSGANVLTF
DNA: TGTGCCAGTAGTCTGGACAGTTACTCTGGGGCCAACGTCCTGACTTTC

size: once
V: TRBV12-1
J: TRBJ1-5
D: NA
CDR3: CAGGGQPQHF
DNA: TGTGCCGGGGGGGGCCAGCCCCAGCATTTT

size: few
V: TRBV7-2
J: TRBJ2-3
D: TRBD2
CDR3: CASSSSGGRGDTQYF
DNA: TGTGCCAGCAGCTCTAGCGGGGGGAGGGGAGATACGCAGTATTTT

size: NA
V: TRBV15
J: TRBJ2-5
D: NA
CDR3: CATSRDPDSAETQYF
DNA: TGTGCCACCAGCAGAGACCCGGACAGTGCGGAGACCCAGTACTTC

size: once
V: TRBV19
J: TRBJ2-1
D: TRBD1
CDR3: CASSIWDRVNEQFF
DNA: TGTGCCAGTAGTATTTGGGACAGGGTCAATGAGCAGTTCTTC

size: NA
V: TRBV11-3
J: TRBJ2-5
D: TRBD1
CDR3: CASSQGQYEETQYF
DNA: TGTGCCAGCAGCCAGGGACAGTACGAAGAGACCCAGTACTTC

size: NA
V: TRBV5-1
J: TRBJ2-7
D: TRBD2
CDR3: CASSLGIAGFYEQYF
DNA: TGCGCCAGCAGCTTGGGCATAGCGGGCTTCTACGAGCAGTACTTC

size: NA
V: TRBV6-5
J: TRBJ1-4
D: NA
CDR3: CASSSLQDATNEKLFF
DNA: TGTGCCAGCAGTTCCCTACAGGATGCAACTAATGAAAAACTGTTTTTT

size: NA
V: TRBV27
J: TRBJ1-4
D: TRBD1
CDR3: CASSGTGGEKLFF
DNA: TGTGCCAGCTCCGGGACAGGGGGGGAAAAACTGTTTTTT

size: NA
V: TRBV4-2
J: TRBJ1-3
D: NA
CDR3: CASSQDGASSGNTIYF
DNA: TGTGCCAGCAGCCAAGATGGGGCGAGCTCTGGAAACACCATATATTTT

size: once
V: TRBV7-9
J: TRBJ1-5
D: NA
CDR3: CASSGGQGGQPQHF
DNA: TGTGCCAGCAGCGGAGGTCAGGGAGGGCAGCCCCAGCATTTT

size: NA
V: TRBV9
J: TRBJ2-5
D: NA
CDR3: CASSASQETQYF
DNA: TGTGCCAGCAGCGCGAGCCAAGAGACCCAGTACTTC

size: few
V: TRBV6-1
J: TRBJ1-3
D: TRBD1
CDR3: CASRETGDGNTIYF
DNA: TGTGCCAGCAGGGAGACAGGGGATGGAAACACCATATATTTT

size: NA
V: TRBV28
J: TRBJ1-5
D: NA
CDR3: CASSSTGGGESNQPQHF
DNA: TGTGCCAGCAGTTCTACGGGGGGGGGAGAAAGCAATCAGCCCCAGCATTTT

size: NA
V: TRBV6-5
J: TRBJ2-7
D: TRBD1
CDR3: CASSLGQNYEQYF
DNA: TGTGCCAGCAGCCTGGGACAGAACTACGAGCAGTACTTC

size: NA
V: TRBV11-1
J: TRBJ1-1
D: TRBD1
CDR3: CASSLEDRGRGTEAFF
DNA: TGTGCCAGCAGCTTAGAAGACAGGGGAAGAGGTACTGAAGCTTTCTTT

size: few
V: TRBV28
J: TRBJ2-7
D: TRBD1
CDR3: CASSLHPGQTAEQYF
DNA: TGTGCCAGCAGTTTACACCCGGGACAGACCGCCGAGCAGTACTTC

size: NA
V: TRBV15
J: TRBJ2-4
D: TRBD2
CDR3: CATSGGGAAKNIQYF
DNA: TGTGCCACCAGCGGCGGGGGGGCCGCGAAAAACATTCAGTACTTC

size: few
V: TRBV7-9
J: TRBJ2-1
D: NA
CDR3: CASSSQGYNEQFF
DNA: TGTGCCAGCAGCTCGCAGGGGTACAATGAGCAGTTCTTC

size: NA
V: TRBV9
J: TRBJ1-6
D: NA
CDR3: CASSVDGQPTNSPLHF
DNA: TGTGCCAGCAGCGTAGACGGACAGCCGACTAATTCACCCCTCCACTTT

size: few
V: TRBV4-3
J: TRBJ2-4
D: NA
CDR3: CASSQDPGGVNIQYF
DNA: TGCGCCAGCAGCCAAGATCCAGGAGGAGTAAACATTCAGTACTTC

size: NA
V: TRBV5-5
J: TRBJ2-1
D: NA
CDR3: CASSRGGEQFF
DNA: TGTGCCAGCAGCAGAGGCGGGGAGCAGTTCTTC

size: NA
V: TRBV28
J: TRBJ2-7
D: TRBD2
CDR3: CASRPTSGRGYEQYF
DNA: TGTGCCAGCAGGCCTACTAGCGGGAGAGGCTACGAGCAGTACTTC

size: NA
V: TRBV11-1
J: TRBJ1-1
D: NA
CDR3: CASSLGQGGTEAFF
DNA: TGTGCCAGCAGCTTAGGCCAGGGCGGCACTGAAGCTTTCTTT

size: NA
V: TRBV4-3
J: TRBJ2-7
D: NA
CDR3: CASSQGASSYEQYF
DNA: TGCGCCAGCAGCCAGGGGGCTTCCTCCTACGAGCAGTACTTC

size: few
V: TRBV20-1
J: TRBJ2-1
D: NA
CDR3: CSASYNEQFF
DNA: TGCAGTGCTTCATACAATGAGCAGTTCTTC

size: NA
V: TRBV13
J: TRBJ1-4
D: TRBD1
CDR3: CASSGGLAGGAHEKLFF
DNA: TGTGCCAGCAGCGGAGGTCTGGCAGGGGGCGCACATGAAAAACTGTTTTTT

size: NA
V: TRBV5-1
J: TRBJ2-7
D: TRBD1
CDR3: CASSFLRQGGSYEQYF
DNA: TGCGCCAGCAGCTTCCTCCGACAGGGCGGGTCCTACGAGCAGTACTTC

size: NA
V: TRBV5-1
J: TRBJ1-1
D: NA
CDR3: CASSKTGHKNTEAFF
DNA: TGTGCCAGCAGTAAAACGGGACATAAGAACACTGAAGCTTTCTTT

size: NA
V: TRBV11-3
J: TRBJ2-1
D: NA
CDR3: CASSLVAGGNEQFF
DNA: TGTGCCAGCAGCTTAGTGGCTGGGGGGAATGAGCAGTTCTTC